This TCR beta chain comes out of a study of blood T cell repertoires in COVID-19. This clone was picked up one time. Using immunoSEQ multiplex PCR, the repertoire was profiled, and TCRdb retains in-frame clones only, with some absent. This sample has some 400,000 clones, with 80% to 90% found just once. Germline CDR1 is LNHNV and CDR2 is YYDKDF (reference sequence). V lost 0 bases and J lost 5; bases outside the gene matches: 6. CDR3 length equals 16 residues. Sequencing input: PBMCs or T cells enriched from blood (not recorded which). This receptor was taken from a man aged 25-45 years who had recovered from COVID-19. The rearrangement uses TRBV15 and TRBJ2-7; 11 bases line up with TRBD1. The CDR3: CATSREWTGGPDEQYF. The CDR3 bases are TGTGCCACCAGCAGAGAATGGACAGGGGGCCCGGACGAGCAGTACTTC.